These 15 T cell receptor beta chains were sequenced from one sample in a study of cytomegalovirus exposure and HLA in healthy donors (dated by TCRdb to about 2017). Library preparation was by the immunoSEQ multiplex PCR assay. The multiplex PCR relied on a mix of 60 forward primers for TCR Vbeta segments and 13 reverse primers for TCR Jbeta segments. What TCRdb holds here is the immuneACCESS table cut down to in-frame rearrangements. Part of the clones is not present; checked against another copy, under half of the missing clones reflect an unresolved V gene, and the others are unexplained. For this sample there are about 120,000 clones; about three quarters appear just once. Of the sample, about 2.5% is held by the ten largest clones. Sequencing was carried out using PBMCs. The receptors here all came from a woman aged 40 to 50 in good health and CMV-seropositive.

The rearrangement links TRBV9 to TRBJ2-3; 13 bases are a match to TRBD2. CDR1 is SGDLS and CDR2 is YYNGEE in the germline V gene. There are 16 residues in the CDR3. Trimming at V came to 4 bases and at J to 0 bases, leaving 2 bases not matched to a gene. The CDR3 is CASSPTSGGSTDTQYF. CDR3 sequence (DNA): TGTGCCAGCAGCCCGACTAGCGGGGGGAGCACAGATACGCAGTATTTT.

The chain combines TRBV6-1 with TRBJ2-5; D possibly corresponds to TRBD2 (6 bases). Per germline, CDR1 MNHNS and CDR2 SASEGT. This CDR3 is built from 15 residues. V lost 8 bases and J lost 0, with 16 bases in between. CDR3 amino acids: CASSSSASYQETQYF. The CDR3, as DNA: TGTGCCAGCTCGTCTAGCGCTTCATACCAAGAGACCCAGTACTTC.

The chain employs TRBV7-8 and TRBJ1-1; D perhaps matches TRBD1 (6 bases). Trimming left V 5 bases short and J 3 bases short, with 22 bases between. CDR1 is SGHVS, CDR2 FQNEAQ, per germline. The CDR3 has 17 amino acids. This CDR3 is CASSPRVRGKGDTEAFF. CDR3 DNA sequence: TGTGCCAGCAGCCCCAGAGTGAGGGGTAAGGGGGACACTGAAGCTTTCTTT.

The chain employs TRBV5-4 and TRBJ2-1, with D uncertain. Germline V gene lookup returns CDR1 SGHNT and CDR2 YYREEE (reference sequence). The CDR3 length is 15 residues. V was shortened by 2 bases and J by 0 bases, with 9 bases between the two germline ends. The CDR3, as DNA: TGTGCCAGCAGCTTCCCAGCGACCTCCTACAATGAGCAGTTCTTC. Translating gives CASSFPATSYNEQFF.

This chain uses TRBV7-2 with TRBJ1-1, with no clear D. This CDR3 comprises 15 residues. Germline CDR1 is SGHTA and CDR2 is FQGNSA. V gave up 1 base and J gave up 2 bases, with 11 bases separating them. CDR3: CASSLVVQKNTEAFF. CDR3 nucleotides: TGTGCCAGCAGCTTAGTTGTACAGAAAAACACTGAAGCTTTCTTT.

This chain links TRBV5-6 with TRBJ2-7; 14 nucleotides agree with TRBD2. This CDR3 contains 17 residues. Looked up from germline, CDR1 is SGHDT and CDR2 is YYEEEE. Trimming cost V 4 bases and J 3 bases; bases outside gene matches: 9. The CDR3 spells CASSPGLAGVRVYEQYF. As DNA, the CDR3 is TGTGCCAGCAGCCCGGGACTAGCGGGGGTCCGGGTCTACGAGCAGTACTTC. The full variable domain, in which reference TRBV5-6 and TRBJ2-7 provide the parts outside the CDR3, is DAGVTQSPTHLIKTRGQQVTLRCSPKSGHDTVSWYQQALGQGPQFIFQYYEEEERQRGNFPDRFSGHQFPNYSSELNVNALLLGDSALYLCASSPGLAGVRVYEQYFGPGTRLTVT.

The V call is TRBV4-1, the J call TRBJ2-6, with a tentative D call TRBD1 (6 bases). CDR1 and CDR2 from the germline V gene are MGHRA and YSYEKL. The V end was cut by 2 bases, the J end by 1 base, with 18 bases between. The CDR3 runs to 19 residues. The CDR3 DNA reads TGCGCCAGCAGCCAATCTTTTTACATTCAGGGGTCTGGGGCCAACGTCCTGACTTTC. This codes for CASSQSFYIQGSGANVLTF.

This sequence joins TRBV4-1 and TRBJ1-2, with TRBD1 matching over 11 bases. The germline gives CDR1 MGHRA, CDR2 YSYEKL. V was clipped by 0 bases and J by 2 bases; unmatched bases: 2. This CDR3 is built from 16 residues. This CDR3 is CASSQEDRGLNYGYTF. The CDR3 nucleotides are TGCGCCAGCAGCCAAGAGGACAGGGGGCTGAACTATGGCTACACCTTC.

Only a few counts were recorded for this clone. The J gene is TRBJ2-5, the V gene TRBV27, with 7 bases lining up with TRBD2. V was pared by 5 bases and J by 2 bases, with 11 bases of the junction left unmatched. This CDR3 has 16 amino acids. Germline CDR1 MNHEY, CDR2 SMNVEV (reference sequence). The CDR3 DNA reads as TGTGCCAGCAGTGGGGACCTAGCGGAATCTCAAGAGACCCAGTACTTC. Its protein product is CASSGDLAESQETQYF.

This clone was found once. The chain couples TRBV27 to TRBJ1-6, with 9 bases identical to TRBD1. CDR1 is MNHEY, CDR2 SMNVEV, per germline (reference sequence). This CDR3 comprises 16 residues. Trimming at V came to 6 bases and at J to 9 bases, leaving 12 bases not matched to a gene. CDR3: CASSLQPGTGFSPLHF. CDR3 bases: TGTGCCAGCAGCCTACAGCCCGGGACAGGGTTTTCACCCCTCCACTTT.

This clone was observed a single time. The chain links TRBV5-4 to TRBJ2-1, with 9 bases that match TRBD2. J was trimmed by 1 base and V by 4 bases; bases with no gene match: 9. This CDR3 has 17 amino acids. In germline, CDR1 is SGHNT, CDR2 YYREEE (reference sequence). This chain's CDR3 is CASSPGGSGSSYNEQFF. For the CDR3, the DNA is TGTGCCAGCAGCCCGGGGGGTAGCGGGAGTTCCTACAATGAGCAGTTCTTC.

The chain carries TRBV15 and TRBJ1-1; no clear D. V dropped 0 bases and J dropped 1 base, with 9 bases sitting between them. The CDR3 runs 15 residues. Germline assignment: CDR1 LNHNV and CDR2 YYDKDF (reference sequence). CDR3 residues: CATSRDGRGNTEAFF. For the CDR3, the DNA is TGTGCCACCAGCAGAGATGGGCGGGGGAACACTGAAGCTTTCTTT. Supplemented by reference TRBV15 and TRBJ1-1, the full variable domain reads DAMVIQNPRYQVTQFGKPVTLSCSQTLNHNVMYWYQQKSSQAPKLLFHYYDKDFNNEADTPDNFQSRRPNTSFCFLDIRSPGLGDTAMYLCATSRDGRGNTEAFFGQGTRLTVV.

This clone has a single count. The J gene is TRBJ1-1, the V gene TRBV6-1; the D gene is possibly TRBD1 (5 bases). CDR3 length: 15 residues. Trimming removed 0 bases from V and 1 base from J, with 9 bases in between. CDR1 MNHNS and CDR2 SASEGT come from the germline V gene. CDR3 residues: CASSEAGVPNTEAFF. In DNA form, the CDR3 reads TGTGCCAGCAGTGAAGCAGGGGTCCCGAACACTGAAGCTTTCTTT.

The genes are TRBV30 and TRBJ1-1; TRBD1 aligns across 12 bases. Germline lookup yields CDR1 GTSNPN and CDR2 SVGIG (reference sequence). J lost 6 bases, V lost 3 bases, and 17 bases had no gene match. This CDR3 is 18 amino acids long. The CDR3 is CAWSGGGQGATGLAEAFF. CDR3 DNA sequence: TGTGCCTGGAGCGGGGGGGGACAGGGGGCGACTGGTTTGGCTGAAGCTTTCTTT.

This clone was counted a few times. The chain couples TRBV30 to TRBJ1-2; D is undetermined. This CDR3 region has 13 residues. V was shortened by 0 bases and J by 4 bases, with 9 bases between the two germline ends. Germline lookup yields CDR1 GTSNPN and CDR2 SVGIG (reference sequence). CDR3 residues: CAWSVNMPYGYTF. The CDR3 DNA sequence: TGTGCCTGGAGTGTAAACATGCCCTATGGCTACACCTTC.